A selection of T cell receptor beta chains follows, all from one sample in a study of T cell repertoires in cytomegalovirus infection. These receptors have no known antigen. A single record per CDR3 protein comes from TCRdb applying MiXCR to the reads. The table records about 110,000 distinct CDR3 sequences, 30% to 35% of them present only once. This specimen was CD8+ T cells from cultured PBMCs, taken from culture after CMV antigen stimulation. The source of these receptors is a human donor in good health (CMV status not recorded). Some clones in this sample may be carry-over from other donors' samples. Both conserved end residues are part of each CDR3. A D gene is named only where the DNA matches it firmly. For some rows the clone size is stated as once, few or many, or as a class when expanded; others skip it.

>TRBV7-9|-|TRBD1|TRBJ2-7
CASSFGQGAREQYF
TGTGCCAGCAGCTTTGGGCAGGGGGCGCGCGAGCAGTACTTC
>TRBV7-4|-|-|TRBJ1-4
CASSLLAGANEKLFF
TGTGCCAGCAGCTTACTGGCTGGGGCTAATGAAAAACTGTTTTTT
>TRBV4-1|-|-|TRBJ2-7
CASSQESGFAYEQYF
TGCGCCAGCAGCCAAGAATCGGGTTTTGCTTACGAGCAGTACTTC
>TRBV5-6|-|-|TRBJ1-4
CASSTQEHYGGGGEKLVF
TGTGCCAGCAGCACACAGGAGCACTACGGCGGAGGAGGTGAAAAACTGGTTTTT
>TRBV7-2|many|-|TRBJ2-7
CASSLGEVQPQYEQYF
TGTGCCAGCAGCTTAGGGGAGGTACAGCCCCAATACGAGCAGTACTTC
>TRBV7-9|-|TRBD1|TRBJ2-6
CASSDGQVSSGANVLTF
TGTGCCAGCAGCGATGGACAGGTTTCCTCTGGGGCCAACGTCCTGACTTTC
>TRBV7-6|few|TRBD1|TRBJ2-5
CASSPDRAKETQYF
TGTGCCAGCAGCCCAGACAGGGCCAAAGAGACCCAGTACTTC
>TRBV4-1|few|-|TRBJ1-1
CASSQGDSSEAEAFF
TGCGCCAGCAGCCAAGGGGACTCCTCAGAGGCTGAAGCTTTCTTT
>TRBV4-1|-|-|TRBJ2-4
CASRSVGSEPFIQYF
TGCGCCAGCAGAAGTGTTGGTTCAGAACCTTTTATTCAGTACTTC
>TRBV5-4|-|-|TRBJ2-2
CASSLERRETGELFF
TGTGCCAGCAGCTTGGAGAGGCGGGAAACCGGGGAGCTGTTTTTT
>TRBV7-9|many|-|TRBJ2-1
CASSLSGIPPLNEQFF
TGTGCCAGCAGCTTATCCGGGATCCCTCCCCTAAATGAGCAGTTCTTC
>TRBV19|-|-|TRBJ2-1
CASTPQGSYNEQFF
TGTGCCAGCACTCCACAGGGCTCCTACAATGAGCAGTTCTTC
>TRBV7-7|few|-|TRBJ2-5
CASSAGPLQETQYF
TGTGCTAGCAGCGCGGGCCCCCTCCAAGAGACCCAGTACTTC
>TRBV23-1|-|-|TRBJ2-3
CASSQGTSDTQYF
TGCGCCAGCAGTCAAGGGACATCCGATACGCAGTATTTT
>TRBV7-6|-|-|TRBJ1-3
CASSLTGAGNTIYF
TGTGCCAGCAGCTTAACAGGAGCTGGAAACACCATATATTTT
>TRBV9|-|-|TRBJ2-3
CASSGSGGGRSDTQYF
TGTGCCAGCAGCGGATCAGGGGGGGGCCGATCAGATACGCAGTATTTT
>TRBV24-1|few|-|TRBJ1-1
CATSDSAIAPTEAFF
TGTGCCACCAGTGATTCAGCCATTGCCCCCACTGAAGCTTTCTTT